This passage covers 31 T cell receptor beta chains from one sample sequenced in a study of blood T cell repertoires in COVID-19. The protocol was immunoSEQ multiplex PCR, while the TCRdb copy is restricted to in-frame clones and leaves out a portion. The sample holds 95,000 to 150,000 clones, 60% to 85% seen once. The sequenced sample consisted of peripheral blood. The receptors come from a man in his 70s with acute or convalescent COVID-19.

This chain joins TRBV7-2 and TRBJ2-1; D uncertain. Germline CDR1 reads SGHTA; CDR2 reads FQGNSA. Trimming cost V 7 bases and J 4 bases, with 8 bases left between them. This CDR3 has 12 residues. For the CDR3, the DNA is TGTGCCAGCACCCCAGGTTACAATGAGCAGTTCTTC. This encodes CASTPGYNEQFF. Supplemented by reference TRBV7-2 and TRBJ2-1, the full variable domain reads GAGVSQSPSNKVTEKGKDVELRCDPISGHTALYWYRQSLGQGLEFLIYFQGNSAPDKSGLPSDRFSAERTGGSVSTLTIQRTQQEDSAVYLCASTPGYNEQFFGPGTRLTVL.

The rearrangement links TRBV6-2 or TRBV6-3 to TRBJ1-1; D ambiguous. Trimming took 2 bases from V and 4 from J, leaving 11 bases between them. The CDR3 extends over 14 amino acids. Germline V lookup: CDR1 MNHEY, CDR2 SVGEGT. The CDR3 sequence: CASSYIRRSTEAFF. CDR3 in DNA: TGTGCCAGCAGTTACATCCGGAGGTCCACTGAAGCTTTCTTT.

The chain combines TRBV18 with TRBJ1-5; no firm D call. Looked up from germline, CDR1 is KGHSH and CDR2 is LQKENI. This CDR3 contains 14 residues. V lost 3 bases and J lost 3, with 9 bases in between. The CDR3 DNA follows: TGTGCCAGCTCACCCGCACAGCTCAATCAGCCCCAGCATTTT. Residues: CASSPAQLNQPQHF.

This clone was found a few times. The rearrangement joins TRBV5-8 to TRBJ1-2; 9 bases are a match to TRBD1. This CDR3 is 19 amino acids long. Losses at the gene ends were 2 bases for V and 6 bases for J; bases not matched to a gene: 20. Per germline, CDR1 SGHTS and CDR2 YDEGEE. The CDR3 sequence is CASSFPGQGTFEGRDGYTF. DNA of the CDR3: TGTGCCAGCAGCTTCCCGGGACAGGGCACCTTCGAGGGTAGGGATGGCTACACCTTC. The variable domain in full, with the rest retrieved from reference TRBV5-8 and TRBJ1-2, is EAGVTQSPTHLIKTRGQQATLRCSPISGHTSVYWYQQALGLGLQFLLWYDEGEERNRGNFPPRFSGRQFPNYSSELNVNALELEDSALYLCASSFPGQGTFEGRDGYTFGSGTRLTVV.

This clone has only one observation. The chain recombines TRBV6-5 with TRBJ1-1; D uncertain. The germline V and J ends were trimmed by 7 bases and 0 bases, with 6 bases remaining between them. CDR3 size: 12 residues. Germline V gene sequence: CDR1 MNHEY, CDR2 SVGAGI. The CDR3 is CASTVLNTEAFF. CDR3 sequence (DNA): TGTGCCAGCACGGTCCTGAACACTGAAGCTTTCTTT.

This chain connects TRBV29-1 to TRBJ1-2; 8 bases match TRBD1. This CDR3 has 14 amino acids. Germline CDR1 and CDR2: SQVTM and ANQGSEA. The V gene end was trimmed by 3 bases and the J gene end by 4 bases; junction bases not matched to a gene: 7. CDR3 sequence: CSVEGDRRPYGYTF. In nucleotides, the CDR3 is TGCAGCGTTGAGGGGGACAGGCGTCCCTATGGCTACACCTTC. Complete variable domain (other parts from reference TRBV29-1 and TRBJ1-2): SAVISQKPSRDICQRGTSLTIQCQVDSQVTMMFWYRQQPGQSLTLIATANQGSEATYESGFVIDKFPISRPNLTFSTLTVSNMSPEDSSIYLCSVEGDRRPYGYTFGSGTRLTVV.

The chain joins TRBV7-3 to TRBJ2-2; 9 positions agree with TRBD1. V trimming: 3 bases; J trimming: 4 bases; junction bases outside the gene matches: 0. The CDR3 spans 14 residues. Germline lookup yields CDR1 SGHTA and CDR2 FQGTGA. CDR3 amino acids: CASSLGQGTGELFF. The CDR3 DNA is TGTGCCAGCAGCTTGGGACAGGGCACCGGGGAGCTGTTTTTT. Together with reference TRBV7-3 and TRBJ2-2, the CDR3 gives the full variable domain: GAGVSQTPSNKVTEKGKYVELRCDPISGHTALYWYRQSLGQGPEFLIYFQGTGAADDSGLPNDRFFAVRPEGSVSTLKIQRTERGDSAVYLCASSLGQGTGELFFGEGSRLTVL.

The J gene is TRBJ2-3, the V gene TRBV9, with D unclear. Per the germline V gene, CDR1 is SGDLS and CDR2 is YYNGEE. This CDR3 has 16 residues. V was clipped by 4 bases and J by 0 bases, with 15 bases between them. The chain's CDR3 is CASSPRHLTSTDTQYF. CDR3 bases: TGTGCCAGCAGCCCTCGACATCTTACTAGCACAGATACGCAGTATTTT.

J is TRBJ2-5 and V is TRBV7-3; TRBD2 agrees at 13 bases. With 5 bases clipped from V and 4 bases from J, the junction kept 10 bases outside the gene matches. The CDR3 consists of 17 residues. Germline CDR1 reads SGHTA; CDR2 reads FQGTGA. The CDR3 protein is CASSPGGTSGALETQYF. The CDR3 coding sequence is TGTGCCAGCAGCCCCGGTGGGACTAGCGGGGCCTTAGAGACCCAGTACTTC.

V usage is TRBV12-5 and J usage is TRBJ1-5; maybe TRBD1 (5 bases). Between the trimmed V and J ends, which lost 1 base and 0 bases, there was a span of 10 bases. Germline-derived CDR1 and CDR2 are LGHNT and FRNRAP. The CDR3 has 16 residues. The CDR3 sequence is CASGLGPGGSNQPQHF. The DNA of the CDR3 is TGTGCTAGTGGTTTGGGCCCCGGGGGTAGCAATCAGCCCCAGCATTTT. Filled out from reference TRBV12-5 and TRBJ1-5, the complete variable domain reads DARVTQTPRHKVTEMGQEVTMRCQPILGHNTVFWYRQTMMQGLELLAYFRNRAPLDDSGMPKDRFSAEMPDATLATLKIQPSEPRDSAVYFCASGLGPGGSNQPQHFGDGTRLSIL.

This clone came up once. The rearrangement joins TRBV5-1 to TRBJ2-6; 7 nucleotides match TRBD1. There are 17 residues in the CDR3. V was clipped by 5 bases and J by 2 bases; unmatched bases: 10. CDR1 and CDR2 from the germline V gene are SGHRS and YFSETQ. The DNA of the CDR3 is TGCGCCAGCAGTACCGGGACAGTGGCCCCTGGGGCCAACGTCCTGACTTTC. The encoded protein is CASSTGTVAPGANVLTF.

V gene TRBV5-1 combines with J gene TRBJ2-7; the match to TRBD2 covers 12 bases. V lost 4 bases and J lost 2; bases outside the gene matches: 7. The CDR3 has 16 amino acids. In germline, CDR1 is SGHRS, CDR2 YFSETQ. The CDR3 region has the DNA TGCGCCAGCAGCCCTGGGACTAGCGGGCGTACCTACGAGCAGTACTTC. This gives the protein CASSPGTSGRTYEQYF.

The chain carries TRBV5-4 and TRBJ2-3, with 10 bases identical to TRBD2. Germline V lookup: CDR1 SGHNT, CDR2 YYREEE (reference sequence). The V segment lost 4 bases and the J segment 0 bases; nucleotides outside the gene matches: 11. CDR3 length: 18 residues. This CDR3 is CASSAAVAGGLSTDTQYF. CDR3 DNA: TGTGCCAGCAGCGCCGCAGTAGCGGGGGGCCTTAGCACAGATACGCAGTATTTT.

CDR3 sequence: CASSPGTGRADTQYF. CDR3 DNA: TGTGCCAGCTCACCAGGGACAGGGCGGGCAGATACGCAGTATTTT. The chain has TRBV18 and TRBJ2-3; 9 nucleotides align to TRBD1. This CDR3 spans 15 amino acids. CDR1 and CDR2 from the germline V gene are KGHSH and LQKENI. J was trimmed by 4 bases and V by 2 bases; bases with no gene match: 4.

The chain links TRBV4-3 to TRBJ2-2; TRBD2 aligns across 8 bases. Germline V lookup: CDR1 LGHNA, CDR2 YSLEER. The CDR3 runs to 16 residues. V lost 1 base, J lost 5 bases, and 6 bases stayed unmatched. CDR3 DNA: TGCGCCAGCAGCCAAGCCGCCGCTAGCGGGACCGGGGAGCTGTTTTTT. It is translated as CASSQAAASGTGELFF.

V and J are TRBV5-4 and TRBJ1-1, with no clear D. The CDR3 consists of 14 residues. V was pared by 5 bases and J by 1 base, with 12 bases between. Germline lookup yields CDR1 SGHNT and CDR2 YYREEE (reference sequence). The CDR3 DNA follows: TGTGCCAGCAGTAAATCGCGGAGGAACACTGAAGCTTTCTTT. It yields the protein CASSKSRRNTEAFF.

This sequence joins TRBV5-4 and TRBJ1-1, with 7 bases matching TRBD1. The CDR3 is made up of 13 amino acids. From germline, CDR1 is SGHNT and CDR2 YYREEE (reference sequence). V shed 2 bases, J shed 3 bases, and the junction held 1 base outside the gene matches. The CDR3 region is CASSLDRDTEAFF. The CDR3 DNA is TGTGCCAGCAGCTTAGACAGGGACACTGAAGCTTTCTTT.

The chain has TRBV2 and TRBJ1-2; D is uncertain. Trimming left V 7 bases short and J 2 bases short, with 14 bases between. Germline V gives CDR1 SNHLY, CDR2 FYNNEI. The CDR3 loop spans 14 amino acids. The CDR3 region has the DNA TGTGCCAGCACCCCAGCACGGGGAAACTATGGCTACACCTTC. It is translated as CASTPARGNYGYTF.

Concerning this clone itself: At one of its ends the junction is not consistent with the germline gene, which may arise from a read error. The V and J genes are TRBV7-9 and TRBJ1-1; a possible D gene is TRBD1 (5 bases). CDR1 is SEHNR, CDR2 FQNEAQ, per germline (reference sequence). The CDR3 runs 8 residues. This CDR3 reads CASSSNRF. DNA for the CDR3: TGTGCCAGCAGCTCAAACAGGTTT.

The chain links TRBV29-1 to TRBJ2-5; 13 bases are a match to TRBD2. The CDR3 has 16 amino acids. Germline values: CDR1 SQVTM, CDR2 ANQGSEA. Trimming at V came to 7 bases and at J to 1 base, leaving 9 bases not matched to a gene. The CDR3 protein is CSGGRLAGGLQETQYF. CDR3 bases: TGCAGCGGCGGCCGACTAGCGGGGGGCCTCCAAGAGACCCAGTACTTC.

This clone has a single count. This rearrangement joins TRBV7-2 to TRBJ2-1; perhaps TRBD1 as D (5 bases). This CDR3 has 14 amino acids. The V end was cut by 5 bases, the J end by 0 bases, with 8 bases between. From germline, CDR1 is SGHTA and CDR2 FQGNSA. CDR3 nucleotide sequence: TGTGCCAGCAGCAGACAGAGCTCCTACAATGAGCAGTTCTTC. As protein: CASSRQSSYNEQFF.

The CDR3 reads CASSLLGTDTQYF. The DNA for the CDR3 is TGTGCCAGCAGCTTACTAGGTACAGATACGCAGTATTTT. The chain joins TRBV7-2 to TRBJ2-3, with unresolved D. Germline loops: CDR1 SGHTA, CDR2 FQGNSA. V was cut by 2 bases and J by 3 bases, with 6 bases left in between. The CDR3 contains 13 residues.

The rearrangement uses TRBV5-1 and TRBJ1-1; 7 positions match TRBD1. The length of the CDR3 is 17 residues. The V and J ends lost 1 base and 3 bases, in that order; junction bases with no gene match: 12. CDR1 SGHRS and CDR2 YFSETQ come from the germline V gene. The CDR3 region is CASSLTPRGRADTEAFF. The CDR3 DNA reads as TGCGCCAGCAGCTTGACTCCAAGGGGGCGCGCGGACACTGAAGCTTTCTTT. The variable domain in full, completed from reference TRBV5-1 and TRBJ1-1, reads KAGVTQTPRYLIKTRGQQVTLSCSPISGHRSVSWYQQTPGQGLQFLFEYFSETQRNKGNFPGRFSGRQFSNSRSEMNVSTLELGDSALYLCASSLTPRGRADTEAFFGQGTRLTVV.

The chain links TRBV11-3 to TRBJ1-1; D unresolved. The CDR3 consists of 14 residues. Deletions cut 5 bases from V and 6 bases from J, with 16 bases between. Germline CDR1 reads SGHNT; CDR2 reads YENEEA. Here the CDR3 DNA reads TGTGCCAGCAGCCCAGGTCAATCACCCGCTGAAGCTTTCTTT. As protein: CASSPGQSPAEAFF.

V and J are TRBV11-2 and TRBJ2-7, with D perhaps matching TRBD1 (6 bases). V was clipped by 5 bases and J by 4 bases, with 18 bases between them. Germline V gene data show CDR1 as SGHAT and CDR2 as FQNNGV. The CDR3 covers 15 residues. The CDR3 bases are TGTGCCAGCAGCATCGGGACACCCTCGGTATACGAGCAGTACTTC. It encodes CASSIGTPSVYEQYF.

V usage is TRBV30 and J usage is TRBJ2-7; 7 bases are shared with TRBD1. This CDR3 contains 13 residues. Germline V gene data show CDR1 as GTSNPN and CDR2 as SVGIG (reference sequence). Trimming took 4 bases from V and 6 from J; bases not matched to a gene: 9. The chain's CDR3 is CAWNGQGDAEQYF. CDR3 nucleotides: TGTGCCTGGAACGGCCAGGGGGACGCCGAGCAGTACTTC.

The chain uses TRBV30 and TRBJ2-2; 11 nucleotides line up with TRBD2. V lost 3 bases to trimming and J lost 7 bases; unmatched junction nucleotides: 13. CDR3 length: 17 residues. Germline V gene lookup returns CDR1 GTSNPN and CDR2 SVGIG (reference sequence). CDR3 residues: CAWRPIGTSGPGGELFF. As DNA, the CDR3 is TGTGCCTGGAGACCAATCGGGACTAGCGGACCGGGCGGGGAGCTGTTTTTT.

This clone is a singleton in its sample. This sequence joins TRBV29-1 and TRBJ1-5; no reliable D call. The germline V gene encodes CDR1 SQVTM and CDR2 ANQGSEA. The CDR3 extends over 13 amino acids. The ends were cut back, 5 bases at V and 8 bases at J, with 16 bases in the middle. CDR3 nucleotides: TGCAGCGTTTTAGGAGAGGGAATTGAGCCCCAGCATTTT. It codes for CSVLGEGIEPQHF.

The rearrangement joins TRBV9 to TRBJ1-6; TRBD1 aligns across 9 bases. V lost 4 bases and J lost 8; bases outside the gene matches: 4. The CDR3 is 14 amino acids. Germline assignment: CDR1 SGDLS and CDR2 YYNGEE. This chain's CDR3 is CASSLRTGDSPLHF. The CDR3 coding sequence is TGTGCCAGCAGCCTTAGGACAGGGGATTCACCCCTCCACTTT.

This clone was counted only a few times. The DNA of the CDR3 is TGTGCCAGCAGCACTGGACAGGATATGAACACTGAAGCTTTCTTT. Translation: CASSTGQDMNTEAFF. V is TRBV5-4 and J is TRBJ1-1; 7 nucleotides agree with TRBD1. Germline CDR1 is SGHNT and CDR2 is YYREEE (reference sequence). Trimming cost V 4 bases and J 0 bases; bases outside gene matches: 6. The CDR3 length is 15 residues.

This chain connects TRBV5-4 to TRBJ1-2, with D uncertain. Between the trimmed V and J ends, which lost 0 bases and 3 bases, there was a span of 12 bases. This CDR3 comprises 15 residues. Germline lookup yields CDR1 SGHNT and CDR2 YYREEE (reference sequence). DNA of the CDR3: TGTGCCAGCAGCTTGGGGCGGGGTACGGACTATGGCTACACCTTC. Translated: CASSLGRGTDYGYTF.